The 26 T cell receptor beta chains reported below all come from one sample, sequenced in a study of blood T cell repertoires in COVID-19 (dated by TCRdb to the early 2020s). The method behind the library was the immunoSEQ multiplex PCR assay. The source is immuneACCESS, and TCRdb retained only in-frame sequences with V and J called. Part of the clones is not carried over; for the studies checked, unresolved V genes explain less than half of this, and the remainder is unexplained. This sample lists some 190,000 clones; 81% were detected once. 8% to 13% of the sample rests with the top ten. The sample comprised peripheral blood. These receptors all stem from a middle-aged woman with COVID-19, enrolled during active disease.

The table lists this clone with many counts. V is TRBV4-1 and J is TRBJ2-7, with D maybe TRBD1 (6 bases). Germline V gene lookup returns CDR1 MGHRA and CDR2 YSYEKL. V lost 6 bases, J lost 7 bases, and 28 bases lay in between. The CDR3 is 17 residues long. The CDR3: CASSPFITGFRPDEQYV. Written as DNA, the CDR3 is TGCGCCAGCAGTCCATTCATAACAGGGTTTCGTCCTGATGAGCAGTACGTC.

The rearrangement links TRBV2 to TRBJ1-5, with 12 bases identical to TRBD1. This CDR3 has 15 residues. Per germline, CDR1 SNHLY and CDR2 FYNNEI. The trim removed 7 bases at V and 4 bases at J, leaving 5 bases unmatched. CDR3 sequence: CASIRDRGLNQPQHF. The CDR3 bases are TGTGCCAGCATCCGGGACAGGGGGCTAAATCAGCCCCAGCATTTT.

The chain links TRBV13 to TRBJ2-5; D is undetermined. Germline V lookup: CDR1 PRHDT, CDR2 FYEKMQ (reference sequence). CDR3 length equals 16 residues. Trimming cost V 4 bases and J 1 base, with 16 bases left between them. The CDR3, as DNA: TGTGCCAGCAGCTCCTCGGCTAGGCGATCCCAAGAGACCCAGTACTTC. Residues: CASSSSARRSQETQYF.

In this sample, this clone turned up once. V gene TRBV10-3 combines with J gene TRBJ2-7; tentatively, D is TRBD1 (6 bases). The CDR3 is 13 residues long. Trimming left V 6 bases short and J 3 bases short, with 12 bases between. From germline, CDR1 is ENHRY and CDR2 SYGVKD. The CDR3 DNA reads TGTGCCATCAGGGACGGGACATTCTACGAGCAGTACTTC. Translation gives CAIRDGTFYEQYF.

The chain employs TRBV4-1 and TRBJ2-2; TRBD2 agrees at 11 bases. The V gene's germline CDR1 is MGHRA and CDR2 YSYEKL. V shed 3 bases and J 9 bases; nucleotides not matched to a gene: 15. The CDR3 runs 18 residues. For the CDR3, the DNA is TGCGCCAGCAGCCATGCAGGGGGAGTAGCGGGAGGGCCGAGGGAGCTGTTTTTT. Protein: CASSHAGGVAGGPRELFF.

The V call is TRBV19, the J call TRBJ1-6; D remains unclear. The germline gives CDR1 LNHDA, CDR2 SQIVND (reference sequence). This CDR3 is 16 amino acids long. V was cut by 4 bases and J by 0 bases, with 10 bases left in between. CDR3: CASSNLVSSYNSPLHF. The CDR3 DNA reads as TGTGCCAGTAGTAACCTCGTGAGCTCCTATAATTCACCCCTCCACTTT.

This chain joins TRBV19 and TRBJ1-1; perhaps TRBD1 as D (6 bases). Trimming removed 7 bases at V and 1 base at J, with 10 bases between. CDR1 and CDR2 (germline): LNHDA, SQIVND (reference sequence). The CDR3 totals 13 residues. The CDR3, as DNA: TGTGCCAGTACCGGGACAACGAACACTGAAGCTTTCTTT. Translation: CASTGTTNTEAFF.

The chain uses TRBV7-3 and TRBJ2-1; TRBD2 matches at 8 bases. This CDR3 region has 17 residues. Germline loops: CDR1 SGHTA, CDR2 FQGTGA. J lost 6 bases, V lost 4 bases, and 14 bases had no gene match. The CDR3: CASSSETSARRGNEQFF. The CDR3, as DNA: TGTGCCAGCAGCTCAGAGACTAGCGCCCGGAGGGGCAATGAGCAGTTCTTC.

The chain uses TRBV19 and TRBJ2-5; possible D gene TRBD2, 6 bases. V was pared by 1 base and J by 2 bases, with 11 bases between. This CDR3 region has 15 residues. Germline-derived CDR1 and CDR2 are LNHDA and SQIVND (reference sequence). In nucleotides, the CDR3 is TGTGCCAGTAGTATAGGCGGGACGTCGCAAGAGACCCAGTACTTC. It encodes CASSIGGTSQETQYF.

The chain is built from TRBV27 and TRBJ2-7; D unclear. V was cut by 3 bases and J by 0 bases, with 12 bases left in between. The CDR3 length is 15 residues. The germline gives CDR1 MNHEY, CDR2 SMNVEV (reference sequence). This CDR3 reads CASSLAGSSSYEQYF. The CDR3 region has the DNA TGTGCCAGCAGTTTGGCAGGATCGAGCTCCTACGAGCAGTACTTC.

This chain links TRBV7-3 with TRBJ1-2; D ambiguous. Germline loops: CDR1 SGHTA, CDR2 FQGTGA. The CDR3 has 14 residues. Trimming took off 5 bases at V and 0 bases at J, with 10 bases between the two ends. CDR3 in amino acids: CASSPGHSNYGYTF. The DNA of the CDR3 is TGTGCCAGCAGCCCTGGGCACTCTAACTATGGCTACACCTTC. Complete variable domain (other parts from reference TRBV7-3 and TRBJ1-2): GAGVSQTPSNKVTEKGKYVELRCDPISGHTALYWYRQSLGQGPEFLIYFQGTGAADDSGLPNDRFFAVRPEGSVSTLKIQRTERGDSAVYLCASSPGHSNYGYTFGSGTRLTVV.

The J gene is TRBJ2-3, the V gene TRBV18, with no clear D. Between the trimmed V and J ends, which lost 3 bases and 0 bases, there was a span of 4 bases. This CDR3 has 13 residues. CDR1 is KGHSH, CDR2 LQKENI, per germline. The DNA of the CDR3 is TGTGCCAGCTCACCGTATAGCACAGATACGCAGTATTTT. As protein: CASSPYSTDTQYF.

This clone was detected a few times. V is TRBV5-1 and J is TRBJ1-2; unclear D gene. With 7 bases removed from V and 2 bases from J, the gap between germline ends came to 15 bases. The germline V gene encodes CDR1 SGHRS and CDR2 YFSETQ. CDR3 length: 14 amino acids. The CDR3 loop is CASSLASHNYGYTF. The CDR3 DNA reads TGCGCCAGCTCCCTGGCCTCCCACAACTATGGCTACACCTTC. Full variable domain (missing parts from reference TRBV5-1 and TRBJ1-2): KAGVTQTPRYLIKTRGQQVTLSCSPISGHRSVSWYQQTPGQGLQFLFEYFSETQRNKGNFPGRFSGRQFSNSRSEMNVSTLELGDSALYLCASSLASHNYGYTFGSGTRLTVV.

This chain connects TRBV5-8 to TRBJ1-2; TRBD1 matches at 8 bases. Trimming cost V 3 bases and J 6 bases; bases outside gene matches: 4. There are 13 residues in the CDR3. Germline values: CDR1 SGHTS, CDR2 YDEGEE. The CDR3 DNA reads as TGTGCCAGCAGCTGGACAGGGCGGCATGGCTACACCTTC. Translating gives CASSWTGRHGYTF.

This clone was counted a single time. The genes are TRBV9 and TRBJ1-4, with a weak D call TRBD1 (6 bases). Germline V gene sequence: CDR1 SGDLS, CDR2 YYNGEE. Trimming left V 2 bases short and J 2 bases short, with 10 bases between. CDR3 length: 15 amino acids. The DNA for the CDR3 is TGTGCCAGCAGCGTCCAGGGGAACACTAATGAAAAACTGTTTTTT. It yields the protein CASSVQGNTNEKLFF.

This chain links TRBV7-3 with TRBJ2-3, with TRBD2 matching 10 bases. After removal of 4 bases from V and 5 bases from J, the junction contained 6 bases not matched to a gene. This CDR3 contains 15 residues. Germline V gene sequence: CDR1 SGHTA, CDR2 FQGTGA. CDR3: CASSSLAGGGDTQYF. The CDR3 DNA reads TGTGCCAGCAGCTCATTAGCGGGGGGTGGAGATACGCAGTATTTT.

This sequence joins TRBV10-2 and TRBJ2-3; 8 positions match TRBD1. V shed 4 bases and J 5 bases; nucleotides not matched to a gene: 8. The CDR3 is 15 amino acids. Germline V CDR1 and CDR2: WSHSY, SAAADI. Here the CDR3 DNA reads TGCGCCAGCAGTGGTCAGGGGGCGCGGGTAGATACGCAGTATTTT. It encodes CASSGQGARVDTQYF.

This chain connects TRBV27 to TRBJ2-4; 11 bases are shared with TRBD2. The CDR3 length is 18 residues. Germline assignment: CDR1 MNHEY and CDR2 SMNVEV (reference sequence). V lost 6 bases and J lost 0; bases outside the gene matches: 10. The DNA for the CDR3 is TGTGCCAGCAGATTGACTAGCGGGACTAATCTAGCCAAAAACATTCAGTACTTC. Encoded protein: CASRLTSGTNLAKNIQYF.

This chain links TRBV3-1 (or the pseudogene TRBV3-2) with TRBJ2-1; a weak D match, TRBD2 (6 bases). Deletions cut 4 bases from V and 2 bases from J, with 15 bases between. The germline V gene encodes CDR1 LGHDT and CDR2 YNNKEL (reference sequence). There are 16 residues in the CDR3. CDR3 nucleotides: TGTGCCAGCAGCCCGCGTAGCGGAAATGCCTACAATGAGCAGTTCTTC. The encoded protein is CASSPRSGNAYNEQFF.

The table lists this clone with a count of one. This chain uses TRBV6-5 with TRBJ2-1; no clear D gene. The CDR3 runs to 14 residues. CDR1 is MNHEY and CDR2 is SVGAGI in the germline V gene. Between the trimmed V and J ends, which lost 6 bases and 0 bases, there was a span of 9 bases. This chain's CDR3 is CASRPVISYNEQFF. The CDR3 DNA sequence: TGTGCCAGCAGGCCGGTAATCTCCTACAATGAGCAGTTCTTC.

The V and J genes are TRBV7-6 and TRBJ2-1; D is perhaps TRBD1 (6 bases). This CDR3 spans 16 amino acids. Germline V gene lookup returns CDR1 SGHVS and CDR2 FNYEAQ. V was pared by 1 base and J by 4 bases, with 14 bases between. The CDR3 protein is CASSLVEDRDYNEQFF. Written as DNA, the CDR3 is TGTGCCAGCAGCTTAGTAGAGGACAGAGATTACAATGAGCAGTTCTTC.

In DNA, the CDR3 is TGTGCCAGTAGTATCGGTTCCGACAGGGGGAACTATGGCTACACCTTC. It is translated as CASSIGSDRGNYGYTF. This chain uses TRBV19 with TRBJ1-2; the match to TRBD1 covers 9 bases. V was clipped by 3 bases and J by 2 bases; unmatched bases: 7. Germline V CDR1 and CDR2: LNHDA, SQIVND (reference sequence). The CDR3 loop spans 16 amino acids.

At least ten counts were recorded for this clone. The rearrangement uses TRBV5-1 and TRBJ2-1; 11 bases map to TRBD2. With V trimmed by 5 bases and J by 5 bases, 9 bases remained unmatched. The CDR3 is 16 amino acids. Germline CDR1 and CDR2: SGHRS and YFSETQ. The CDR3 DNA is TGCGCCAGCAGAAAAGGTAGCGGGAGGGCCGACAATGAGCAGTTCTTC. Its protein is CASRKGSGRADNEQFF.

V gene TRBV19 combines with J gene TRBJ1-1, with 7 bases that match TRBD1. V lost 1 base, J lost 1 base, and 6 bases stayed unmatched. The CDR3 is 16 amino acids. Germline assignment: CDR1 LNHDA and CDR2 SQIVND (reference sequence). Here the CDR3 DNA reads TGTGCCAGTAGTATAGCCCTAGGGACAGCGAACACTGAAGCTTTCTTT. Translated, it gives CASSIALGTANTEAFF.

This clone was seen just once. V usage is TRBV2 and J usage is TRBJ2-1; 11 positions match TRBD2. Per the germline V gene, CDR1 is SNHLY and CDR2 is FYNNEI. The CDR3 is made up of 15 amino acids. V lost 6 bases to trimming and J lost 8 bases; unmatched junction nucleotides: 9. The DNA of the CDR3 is TGTGCCAGCAGATTAGCGGGAGGGCAATTCTATGAGCAGTTCTTC. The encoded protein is CASRLAGGQFYEQFF.

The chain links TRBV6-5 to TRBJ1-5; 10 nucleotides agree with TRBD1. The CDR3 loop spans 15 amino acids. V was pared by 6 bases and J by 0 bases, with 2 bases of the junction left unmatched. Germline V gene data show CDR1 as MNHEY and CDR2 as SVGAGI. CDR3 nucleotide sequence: TGTGCCAGCAGGGGACAGGGGAATAGCAATCAGCCCCAGCATTTT. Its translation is CASRGQGNSNQPQHF.